The 17 T cell receptor beta chains presented below share a single source sample, sequenced in a study of early T cells in non-severe SARS-CoV-2 infection. A single record per CDR3 protein comes from TCRdb applying MiXCR to the 5' RACE reads. In the table there are about 28,000 distinct CDR3 sequences, 3.5% to 5.5% of which are singletons. This specimen was whole blood, taken at baseline. All receptors derive from an adult who was a healthcare worker with PCR-confirmed SARS-CoV-2 infection or an uninfected control (not recorded which).

This clonotype was seen many times. The CDR3 coding sequence is TGTGCCAGCAGTCTACCGGGACAGGGGGCAGATACGCAGTATTTT. Amino acid sequence: CASSLPGQGADTQYF. The gene calls are TRBV6-1 and TRBJ2-3; 11 bases map to TRBD1. The trim removed 5 bases at V and 4 bases at J, leaving 5 bases unmatched. Looked up from germline, CDR1 is MNHNS and CDR2 is SASEGT. The CDR3 has 15 residues.

The table lists this clonotype with a few counts. The V call is TRBV6-5, the J call TRBJ2-2; D is perhaps TRBD1 or TRBD2 (5 bases each). This CDR3 is built from 14 residues. Per germline, CDR1 MNHEY and CDR2 SVGAGI. Trimming removed 9 bases at V and 0 bases at J, with 11 bases between. Here the CDR3 DNA reads TGTGCCAGTCTCCGGGACGCGAACACCGGGGAGCTGTTTTTT. Its translation is CASLRDANTGELFF.

This clonotype was seen at least ten times. This chain links TRBV5-1 with TRBJ2-7; D is perhaps TRBD1 or TRBD2 (6 bases each). V was trimmed by 7 bases and J by 6 bases, leaving 11 bases between them. The CDR3 has 11 residues. Looked up from germline, CDR1 is SGHRS and CDR2 is YFSETQ. CDR3 amino acids: CASLGGGEQYF. For the CDR3, the DNA is TGCGCCAGCCTGGGGGGCGGCGAGCAGTACTTC.

At least ten counts were recorded for this clonotype. This sequence joins TRBV6-5 and TRBJ2-7; D possibly corresponds to TRBD2 (6 bases). Trimming stripped 8 bases from V and 0 bases from J, with 23 bases between. The CDR3 contains 17 residues. CDR1 MNHEY and CDR2 SVGAGI come from the germline V gene. The CDR3 DNA is TGTGCCAGCTTATCAGGGATTCGCAGGGAGGACTCCTACGAGCAGTACTTC. Translated: CASLSGIRREDSYEQYF.

This clonotype was recorded many times. J is TRBJ2-3 and V is TRBV5-8; TRBD2 matches at 7 bases. Germline CDR1 reads SGHTS; CDR2 reads YDEGEE. V dropped 3 bases and J dropped 2; count of bases not matched to a gene: 3. CDR3 length: 14 amino acids. CDR3 sequence: CASSWGGLTDTQYF. The DNA for the CDR3 is TGTGCCAGCAGCTGGGGGGGACTCACAGATACGCAGTATTTT.

The sample holds many counts of this clonotype. J is TRBJ2-2 and V is TRBV29-1, with a weak D call TRBD2 (6 bases). The V end was cut by 3 bases, the J end by 4 bases, with 12 bases between. CDR1 is SQVTM and CDR2 is ANQGSEA in the germline V gene. This CDR3 is built from 14 residues. Here the CDR3 DNA reads TGCAGCGTTGACGACGGGAGCCCCACCGGGGAGCTGTTTTTT. It yields the protein CSVDDGSPTGELFF.

As for this clonotype: Germline and junction disagree at one end, which may indicate a read error. V gene TRBV14 combines with J gene TRBJ1-2; 8 nucleotides line up with TRBD1. The CDR3 spans 14 residues. CDR1 and CDR2 (germline): SGHDN, FVKESK. The CDR3 reads CASSHAGQALPTQF. Written as DNA, the CDR3 is TGTGCCAGCAGCCACGCGGGACAGGCCCTTCCGACGCAATTC.

This clonotype appeared many times. The rearrangement links TRBV6-6 to TRBJ2-3; no definite D call. CDR1 and CDR2 (germline): MNHNY, SVGAGI (reference sequence). V dropped 5 bases and J dropped 4 bases, with 13 bases sitting between them. CDR3 length: 14 residues. DNA for the CDR3: TGTGCCAGCAGTCCCCCCTCCCCGCCAGATACGCAGTATTTT. Its protein product is CASSPPSPPDTQYF.

The sample holds a few counts of this clonotype. The rearrangement uses TRBV18 and TRBJ1-3; possible D gene TRBD1, 6 bases. The V and J ends lost 0 bases and 8 bases respectively, with 14 bases between them. CDR1 is KGHSH, CDR2 LQKENI, per germline. CDR3 size: 15 residues. In nucleotides, the CDR3 is TGTGCCAGCTCACCACCGTCCAGGGGATCCGACACCATATATTTT. Translating gives CASSPPSRGSDTIYF.

The sample holds a few counts of this clonotype. It may be a read error: a sequence one base away is much more abundant. The chain links TRBV9 to TRBJ2-1, with a weak D call TRBD2 (6 bases). This CDR3 is built from 15 residues. Germline lookup yields CDR1 SGDLS and CDR2 YYNGEE. Trimming shortened V by 0 bases and J by 13 bases, and 20 bases separated the two germline ends. The DNA of the CDR3 is TGTGCCAGCAGCGTAGGATCGGAGGGGTCTAGAGAACAGTTCTTC. This sequence encodes CASSVGSEGSREQFF.

In its sample, this clonotype was seen many times. The chain employs TRBV6-5 and TRBJ2-7; a weak D match, TRBD1 (5 bases). The germline V gene encodes CDR1 MNHEY and CDR2 SVGAGI. The length of the CDR3 is 15 residues. V was shortened by 8 bases and J by 3 bases, with 20 bases between the two germline ends. The CDR3 DNA reads as TGTGCCAGCTCCTTTGGGGCAGGTGCCCTCTACGAGCAGTACTTC. Its protein product is CASSFGAGALYEQYF.

The rearrangement links TRBV7-8 to TRBJ2-2; 7 bases fit TRBD1. The V gene's germline CDR1 is SGHVS and CDR2 FQNEAQ. The CDR3 is 16 amino acids. With 5 bases clipped from V and 0 bases from J, the junction kept 6 bases outside the gene matches. The CDR3 sequence is CASSHRTGPNTGELFF. The CDR3 coding sequence is TGTGCCAGCAGCCATCGGACAGGCCCGAACACCGGGGAGCTGTTTTTT.

This clonotype was observed at least ten times. This chain connects TRBV5-1 to TRBJ2-7; D is perhaps TRBD1 (6 bases). CDR1 and CDR2 (germline): SGHRS, YFSETQ. V was clipped by 1 base and J by 1 base, with 6 bases between them. There are 13 residues in the CDR3. CDR3 bases: TGCGCCAGCAGCTTGACAGGGTCCTACGAGCAGTACTTC. Translated: CASSLTGSYEQYF.

The sample holds a few counts of this clonotype. The CDR3 spells CSVAVDQETQYF. In DNA, the CDR3 is TGCAGCGTTGCAGTAGATCAAGAGACCCAGTACTTC. The chain links TRBV29-1 to TRBJ2-5; D uncertain. CDR1 SQVTM and CDR2 ANQGSEA come from the germline V gene. The CDR3 spans 12 residues. V was trimmed by 4 bases and J by 2 bases, leaving 8 bases between them.

V is TRBV12-3 or TRBV12-4 and J is TRBJ2-7; D is possibly TRBD1 or TRBD2 (5 bases each). V was clipped by 7 bases and J by 4 bases, with 17 bases between them. This CDR3 is built from 14 residues. The CDR3 bases are TGTGCCAGCACCATATCCTTGGGACCTTACGAGCAGTACTTC. It translates to CASTISLGPYEQYF.

Many counts were recorded for this clonotype. The chain uses TRBV3-1 and TRBJ2-7; 9 positions match TRBD2. Trimming took 8 bases from V and 0 from J; bases not matched to a gene: 5. The V gene's germline CDR1 is LGHDT and CDR2 YNNKEL (reference sequence). This CDR3 spans 14 amino acids. The CDR3, as DNA: TGTGCCAGCGGGAGCGGGAGGTACTCCTACGAGCAGTACTTC. Translated, it gives CASGSGRYSYEQYF.

There are many counts of this clonotype. The J gene is TRBJ2-6, the V gene TRBV19; D is possibly TRBD1 (5 bases). Germline CDR1 is LNHDA and CDR2 is SQIVND (reference sequence). The CDR3 extends over 16 amino acids. V was cut by 5 bases and J by 0 bases, with 11 bases left in between. The CDR3 nucleotides are TGTGCCAGTAGTCTCGAAGGGGACTCTGGGGCCAACGTCCTGACTTTC. Translating it yields CASSLEGDSGANVLTF.